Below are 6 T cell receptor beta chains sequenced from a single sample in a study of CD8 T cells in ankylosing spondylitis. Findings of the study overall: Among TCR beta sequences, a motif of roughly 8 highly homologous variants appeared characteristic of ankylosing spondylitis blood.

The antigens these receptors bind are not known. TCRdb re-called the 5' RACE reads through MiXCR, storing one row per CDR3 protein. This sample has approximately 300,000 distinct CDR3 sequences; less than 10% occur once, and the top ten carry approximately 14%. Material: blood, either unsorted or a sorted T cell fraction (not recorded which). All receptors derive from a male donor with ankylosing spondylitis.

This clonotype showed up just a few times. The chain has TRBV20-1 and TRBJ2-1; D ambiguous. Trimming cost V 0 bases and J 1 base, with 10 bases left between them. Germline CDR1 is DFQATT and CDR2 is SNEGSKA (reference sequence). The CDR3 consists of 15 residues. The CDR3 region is CSARDPERSYNEQFF. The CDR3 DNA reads TGCAGTGCTAGAGACCCAGAACGATCCTACAATGAGCAGTTCTTC.

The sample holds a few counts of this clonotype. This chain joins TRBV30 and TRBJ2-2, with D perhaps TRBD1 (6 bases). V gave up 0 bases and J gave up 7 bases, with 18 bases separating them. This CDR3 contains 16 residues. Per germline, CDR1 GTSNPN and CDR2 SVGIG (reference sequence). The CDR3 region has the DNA TGTGCCTGGAGTGTAGGGCAGGGGATAACCGGCGGGGAGCTGTTTTTT. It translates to CAWSVGQGITGGELFF.

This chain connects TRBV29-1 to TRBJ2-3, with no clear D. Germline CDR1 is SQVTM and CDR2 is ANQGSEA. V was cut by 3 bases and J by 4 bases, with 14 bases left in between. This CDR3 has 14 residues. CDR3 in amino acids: CSVDPGPASDTQYF. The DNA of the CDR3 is TGCAGCGTTGACCCCGGGCCGGCATCAGATACGCAGTATTTT.

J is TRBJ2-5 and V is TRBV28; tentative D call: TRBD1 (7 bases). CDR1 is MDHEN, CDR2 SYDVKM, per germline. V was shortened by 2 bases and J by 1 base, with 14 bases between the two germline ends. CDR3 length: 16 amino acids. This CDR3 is CASSLRRGRVQETQYF. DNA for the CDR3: TGTGCCAGCAGTTTACGGAGGGGGCGCGTCCAAGAGACCCAGTACTTC.

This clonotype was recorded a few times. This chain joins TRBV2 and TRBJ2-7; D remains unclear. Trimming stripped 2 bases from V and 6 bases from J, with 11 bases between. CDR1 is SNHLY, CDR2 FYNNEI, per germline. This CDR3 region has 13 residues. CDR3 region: CASSEWAKGEQYF. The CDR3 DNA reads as TGTGCCAGCAGTGAATGGGCCAAGGGCGAGCAGTACTTC.

CDR3 sequence: CAISHQTDNSPLHF. CDR3 coding DNA: TGTGCCATCAGCCATCAGACAGATAATTCACCCCTCCACTTT. The chain carries TRBV10-3 and TRBJ1-6; TRBD1 is a possible D gene (5 bases). The V gene lost 6 bases and the J gene lost 5 bases, with 11 bases spanning the gap. Germline loops: CDR1 ENHRY, CDR2 SYGVKD. This CDR3 is built from 14 residues.